This TCR beta chain emerged from a study of T cells in Graves' hyperthyroidism and ophthalmopathy. RNA transcripts served as the template for amplifying TCR beta CDR3 regions. The HTBI primer set was used in a first-round RT-PCR of the TCR CDR3. TCRdb processed the multiplex PCR reads anew with MiXCR; each CDR3 protein has one entry. The sample holds around 300,000 distinct CDR3 sequences, approximately 15% seen once. The CDR3 contains 15 residues. The germline V gene encodes CDR1 SGHVS and CDR2 FNYEAQ. With 6 bases removed from V and 4 bases from J, the gap between germline ends came to 17 bases. A lack of ophthalmopathy progression within 18 months defined stable Graves' hyperthyroidism. This clonotype was seen repeatedly, ten times or more.

Specimen: blood. The chain links TRBV7-6 to TRBJ2-3; possible D gene TRBD2, 6 bases. This sequence was found in a woman aged 40 to 50 with Graves' hyperthyroidism. The CDR3, as DNA: TGTGCCAGCAGACCGGGCCGGGGGAGGCCAGATACGCAGTATTTT. Its protein product is CASRPGRGRPDTQYF.